This T cell receptor (beta chain) was sequenced during a study of blood T cell repertoires in COVID-19. The overall study: T cells, B-cell-depleted T cells, or PBMCs provided the cDNA or gDNA that served as material.

In the authors' workflow: Amplifying reference gene primers gave estimates of nucleated cell counts. Data came from immunoSEQ multiplex PCR; TCRdb stores just in-frame clones and leaves some out. The V and J calls and clone size were taken over from that table, and D and trimming were inferred from the DNA. Among 230,000 or so clones, more than 65% were seen once, and the ten largest hold approximately 3.6%. Cohort 3 recovered donors had two negative PCRs, clearance, or symptom resolution. The CDR3 is 17 amino acids. Germline V gene lookup returns CDR1 SGHRS and CDR2 YFSETQ. V lost 4 bases and J lost 2; bases outside the gene matches: 10.

The rearrangement links TRBV5-1 to TRBJ1-4; 8 bases fit TRBD1. Input material: PBMCs or T cells enriched from blood (not recorded which). The receptor was derived from a man aged 50 to 59 who had recovered from COVID-19. The CDR3 is CASSRRVQGGTNEKLFF. The CDR3 coding sequence is TGCGCCAGCAGCAGGCGGGTACAGGGGGGGACTAATGAAAAACTGTTTTTT. The full variable domain, completed using reference TRBV5-1 and TRBJ1-4, is KAGVTQTPRYLIKTRGQQVTLSCSPISGHRSVSWYQQTPGQGLQFLFEYFSETQRNKGNFPGRFSGRQFSNSRSEMNVSTLELGDSALYLCASSRRVQGGTNEKLFFGSGTQLSVL.